This T cell receptor (beta chain) was identified during a study of blood T cell repertoires in COVID-19. Turning to the study itself: The cDNA or gDNA used as material had been derived from T cells, B-cell-depleted T cells, or PBMCs.

Data came from immunoSEQ multiplex PCR; TCRdb stores just in-frame clones and leaves some out. Seen here are under 35,000 clones, 80% observed once, and the top ten hold roughly a third. The CDR3 length is 13 residues. With V trimmed by 6 bases and J by 6 bases, 7 bases remained unmatched. CDR1 SGHDT and CDR2 YYEEEE come from the germline V gene. The specimen was peripheral blood. This rearrangement joins TRBV5-6 to TRBJ2-7, with 9 bases that match TRBD1. This sequence originates from a man at least 80 years old with acute or convalescent COVID-19. The CDR3 nucleotides read TGTGCCAGCACCCGGGGACAGGGATCCGAGCAGTACTTC. Translating it yields CASTRGQGSEQYF.